The clone carrying this T cell receptor (beta chain) showed up just once. This entry belongs to a study of blood T cell repertoires in COVID-19. Germline CDR1 and CDR2: LNHNV and YYDKDF (reference sequence). The CDR3 length is 14 residues. Trimming took off 4 bases at V and 0 bases at J, with 7 bases between the two ends. Produced via immunoSEQ multiplex PCR; TCRdb's table is partial and in-frame only. The sample holds about 260,000 clones, 91% seen once. The material sequenced was peripheral blood. The TCR comes from a person between 18 and 35 years old with COVID-19, enrolled during active disease. This chain links TRBV15 with TRBJ1-5; D is possibly TRBD1 (5 bases). CDR3 nucleotide sequence: TGTGCCACCAGCACCGGACATAGCAATCAGCCCCAGCATTTT. It translates to CATSTGHSNQPQHF.